Following are 5 T cell receptor beta chains from one sample sequenced in a study of blood T cell repertoires in COVID-19. Generated by immunoSEQ multiplex PCR, the TCRdb table keeps only in-frame clones and is missing some. Here the sample spans 200,000 to 250,000 clones, about 90% being singletons. Sequencing was done on a sample of PBMCs or T cells enriched from blood (not recorded which). These receptors originate from a woman under 40 with acute COVID-19.

This sequence joins TRBV28 and TRBJ1-3; D remains unclear. The CDR3 spans 16 residues. Trimming removed 3 bases at V and 0 bases at J, with 12 bases between. CDR1 and CDR2 from the germline V gene are MDHEN and SYDVKM. The CDR3 region is CASSFLRVSSGNTIYF. The DNA of the CDR3 is TGTGCCAGCAGTTTTCTGAGGGTCAGCTCTGGAAACACCATATATTTT.

The chain uses TRBV19 and TRBJ1-2; D not resolved. The V gene's germline CDR1 is LNHDA and CDR2 SQIVND (reference sequence). Trimming pared 4 bases from V and 8 bases from J, leaving 11 bases between. This CDR3 is 12 amino acids long. CDR3 DNA sequence: TGTGCCAGTAGTACGGTTCCTAGCGGCTACACCTTC. Translated, it gives CASSTVPSGYTF.

This clone has just a few counts. The chain employs TRBV20-1 and TRBJ2-7; D gene ambiguous. V lost 3 bases, J lost 3 bases, and 15 bases lay in between. From germline, CDR1 is DFQATT and CDR2 SNEGSKA (reference sequence). The CDR3 covers 14 residues. CDR3 residues: CSASGSASSYEQYF. DNA of the CDR3: TGCAGTGCTAGTGGCTCTGCTAGTAGCTACGAGCAGTACTTC.

The J gene is TRBJ2-7, the V gene TRBV18; a weak D match, TRBD1 (6 bases). The germline CDR1 and CDR2 sequences are KGHSH and LQKENI. V gave up 3 bases and J gave up 1 base, with 13 bases separating them. The CDR3 covers 15 residues. In nucleotides, the CDR3 is TGTGCCAGCTCACCTTCCGGACAGCCTTCCTACGAGCAGTACTTC. It specifies CASSPSGQPSYEQYF.

The V call is TRBV6-2 or TRBV6-3, the J call TRBJ2-2; D unresolved. V was clipped by 0 bases and J by 1 base, with 18 bases between them. Germline V gene lookup returns CDR1 MNHEY and CDR2 SVGEGT. This CDR3 region has 19 residues. CDR3 residues: CASSYSPYRGQKNTGELFF. For the CDR3, the DNA is TGTGCCAGCAGTTACTCCCCATATCGAGGTCAGAAGAACACCGGGGAGCTGTTTTTT.